Here is one T cell receptor beta chain with its context. The authors' processing: From reference gene primer amplification, estimates of nucleated cell counts were derived. The method was immunoSEQ multiplex PCR; TCRdb's version includes in-frame clones alone and lacks a portion of them. V, J and clone size reflect that table, while D and trimming were determined from the DNA. This table has tens of thousands of clones, 81% appearing once. The source of the sample is a study of blood T cell repertoires in COVID-19. Across the whole study: Acute and convalescent COVID-19 samples came from the United States, Italy and Spain. PBMCs, B-cell-depleted T cells, or T cells were the source of the cDNA or gDNA that made up the material.

Looked up from germline, CDR1 is GTSNPN and CDR2 is SVGIG (reference sequence). This CDR3 is built from 16 residues. Trimming removed 5 bases from V and 2 bases from J, with 21 bases in between. J is TRBJ2-5 and V is TRBV30; D is possibly TRBD2 (5 bases). Sequenced sample: peripheral blood. This clonotype originated in a man older than 75 with active or convalescent COVID-19. CDR3 sequence: CAWVLKRGSEQETQYF. In nucleotides, the CDR3 is TGTGCCTGGGTCCTCAAAAGAGGGTCAGAACAAGAGACCCAGTACTTC.